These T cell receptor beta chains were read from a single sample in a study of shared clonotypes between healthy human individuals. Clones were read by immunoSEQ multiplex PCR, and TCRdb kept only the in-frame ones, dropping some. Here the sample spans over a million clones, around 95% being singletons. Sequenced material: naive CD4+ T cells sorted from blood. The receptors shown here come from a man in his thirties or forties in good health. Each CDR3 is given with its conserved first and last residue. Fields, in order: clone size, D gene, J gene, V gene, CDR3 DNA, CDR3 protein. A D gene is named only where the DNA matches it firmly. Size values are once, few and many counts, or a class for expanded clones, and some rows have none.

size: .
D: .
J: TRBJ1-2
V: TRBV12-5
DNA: TGTGCTAGTGGTTCGCAAGAGTGGCCAAAGGGCGGCTACACCTTC
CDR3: CASGSQEWPKGGYTF

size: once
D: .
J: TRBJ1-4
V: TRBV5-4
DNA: TGTGCCAGCAGCTTTGTAGAGGATAGGACGGAAAAACTGTTTTTT
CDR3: CASSFVEDRTEKLFF

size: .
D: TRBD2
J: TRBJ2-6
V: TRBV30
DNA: TGTGCCTGGAGAAGCCTAGCGGGAAGCTCTGGGGCCAACGTCCTGACTTTC
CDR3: CAWRSLAGSSGANVLTF

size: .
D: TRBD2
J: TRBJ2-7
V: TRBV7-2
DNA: TGTGCCAGCAGCTTAGAAAGGGCGGGAGCTTCTTTAGATGAGCAGTACTTC
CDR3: CASSLERAGASLDEQYF

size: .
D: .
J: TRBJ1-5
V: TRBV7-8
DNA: TGTGCCAGCAGCCGGGACCGCGAGGCGCCCCAGCATTTT
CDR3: CASSRDREAPQHF

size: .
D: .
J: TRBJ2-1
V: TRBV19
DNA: TGTGCCAGTAGGCCGTGGGGTTACAATGAGCAGTTCTTC
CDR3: CASRPWGYNEQFF

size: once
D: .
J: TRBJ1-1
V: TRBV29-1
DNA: TGCAGCGTTGAAATGATACAGGGCGGCACTGAAGCTTTCTTT
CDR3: CSVEMIQGGTEAFF

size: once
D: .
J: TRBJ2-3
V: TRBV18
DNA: TGTGCCAGCTCACTCGTAGTAGGGGGCACAGATACGCAGTATTTT
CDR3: CASSLVVGGTDTQYF

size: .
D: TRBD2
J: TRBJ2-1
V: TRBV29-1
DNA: TGCAGCGTTGATGGGGCTAGCGGGTACTACAATGAGCAGTTCTTC
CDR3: CSVDGASGYYNEQFF

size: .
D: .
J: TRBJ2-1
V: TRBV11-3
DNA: TGTGCCAGCAGCTTAGACCCAAACAATGAGCAGTTCTTC
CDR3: CASSLDPNNEQFF

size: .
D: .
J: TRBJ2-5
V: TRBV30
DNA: TGTGCCTGGAGTGTCGGGGGACAAGAGACCCAGTACTTC
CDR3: CAWSVGGQETQYF

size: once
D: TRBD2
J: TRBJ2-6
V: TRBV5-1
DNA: TGCGCCAGCAGCTTGGGAGCGGGAGGGCCTACTGGGGCCAACGTCCTGACTTTC
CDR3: CASSLGAGGPTGANVLTF

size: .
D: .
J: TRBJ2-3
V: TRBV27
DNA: TGTGCCAGCACCCCGAACTGGAGCACAGATACGCAGTATTTT
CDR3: CASTPNWSTDTQYF

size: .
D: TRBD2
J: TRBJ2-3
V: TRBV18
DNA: TGTGCCAGCTCACCACTAGGGCTAGCGGCCACAGATACGCAGTATTTT
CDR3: CASSPLGLAATDTQYF

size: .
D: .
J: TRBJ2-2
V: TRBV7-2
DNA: TGTGCCAGCAGCTTCCAGGCGAACACCGGGGAGCTGTTTTTT
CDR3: CASSFQANTGELFF

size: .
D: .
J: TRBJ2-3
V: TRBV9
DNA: TGTGCCAGCAGCGTTGCTCAGGGGAGGGAAGCAGATACGCAGTATTTT
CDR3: CASSVAQGREADTQYF

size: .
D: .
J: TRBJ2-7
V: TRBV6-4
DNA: TGTGCCAGCAGTGACGCAGATAATTCCTACGAGCAGTACTTC
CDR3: CASSDADNSYEQYF

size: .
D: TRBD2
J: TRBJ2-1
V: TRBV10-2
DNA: TGCGCCAGCAGAAACACCGGGACTAGTCATGCTGAGCAGTTCTTC
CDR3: CASRNTGTSHAEQFF

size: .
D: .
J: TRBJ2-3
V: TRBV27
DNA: TGTGCCAGCAGGGGATTCGGGGGCGGGACAGATACGCAGTATTTT
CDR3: CASRGFGGGTDTQYF

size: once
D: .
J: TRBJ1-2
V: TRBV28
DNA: TGTGCCAGCAGTTTAGTTGACAGTAGGGTTAACGGCTACACCTTC
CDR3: CASSLVDSRVNGYTF

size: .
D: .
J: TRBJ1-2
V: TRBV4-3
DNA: TGCGCCAGCAGCCAAGATAGGAGGGTTGGACCTAACTATGGCTACACCTTC
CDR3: CASSQDRRVGPNYGYTF

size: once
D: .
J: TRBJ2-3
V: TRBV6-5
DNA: TGTGCCAGCAGTTACTCAAGGGTCACAGATACGCAGTATTTT
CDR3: CASSYSRVTDTQYF

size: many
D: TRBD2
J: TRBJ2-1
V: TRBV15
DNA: TGTGCCACCAGCAGAGAAGCGGGAGAATACAATGAGCAGTTCTTC
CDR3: CATSREAGEYNEQFF

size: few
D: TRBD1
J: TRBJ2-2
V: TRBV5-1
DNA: TGCGCCAGCAGCCAAGGAGGACAGGGGAACGCTCACGGGGAGCTGTTTTTT
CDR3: CASSQGGQGNAHGELFF

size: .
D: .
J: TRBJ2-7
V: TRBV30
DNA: TGTGCCTGGAATTATAACGGGGCTAACCACGAGCAGTACTTC
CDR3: CAWNYNGANHEQYF

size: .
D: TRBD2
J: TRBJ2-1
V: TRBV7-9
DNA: TGTGCCAGCAGCTTAGTTCTAGCGGGAGACTACAATGAGCAGTTCTTC
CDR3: CASSLVLAGDYNEQFF

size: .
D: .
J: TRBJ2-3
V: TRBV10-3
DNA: TGTGCCATCAGTGCTTTCGAAGGAATCACAGATACGCAGTATTTT
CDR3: CAISAFEGITDTQYF

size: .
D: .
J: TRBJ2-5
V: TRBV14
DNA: TGTGCCAGCAGCCAAGATCGACATAGAGAGACCCAGTACTTC
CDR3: CASSQDRHRETQYF

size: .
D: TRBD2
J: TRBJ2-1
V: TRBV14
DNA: TGTGCCAGCAGTCCTCGACTAGCGGTTTCCTACAATGAGCAGTTCTTC
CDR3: CASSPRLAVSYNEQFF

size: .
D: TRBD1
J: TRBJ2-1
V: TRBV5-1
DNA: TGCGCCAGCAGCTTGGCAGGGGGCAATGAGCAGTTCTTC
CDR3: CASSLAGGNEQFF

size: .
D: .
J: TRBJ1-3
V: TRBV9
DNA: TGTGCCAGCAGCTTGGGGGTCTCTGGAAACACCATATATTTT
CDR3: CASSLGVSGNTIYF

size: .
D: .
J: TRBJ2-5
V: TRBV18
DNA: TGTGCCAGCTCACCGAAGGAACAGGGTAATTCGCAGACCCAGTACTTC
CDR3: CASSPKEQGNSQTQYF